This T cell receptor beta chain originates from a study of CD8 T cells in ankylosing spondylitis. Whole-study results and caveats: It was reported that disease-linked clones were significantly enriched in matched ankylosing spondylitis synovial fluid. Peripheral blood samples showed relatively rare disease-linked clones, and these clones were CD8+. Seemingly distinctive of ankylosing spondylitis blood was a TCR beta motif formed by eight highly homologous variants. Prior literature has documented some motif variants in synovial fluid and blood from reactive arthritis.

This clonotype has a count of ten or more. Its target is not known. Construction of TCR beta libraries was performed using quantitative 5'-RACE with molecular barcodes. MiXCR, applied by TCRdb to the 5' RACE reads, yields one record per CDR3 protein. The table has just under 550,000 distinct CDR3 sequences, 12% seen once. Germline CDR1 and CDR2: MNHEY and SVGAGI. The CDR3 totals 16 residues. V trimming: 4 bases; J trimming: 2 bases; junction bases outside the gene matches: 8. The TCR was taken from a male donor with ankylosing spondylitis. The specimen was blood, either unsorted or a sorted T cell fraction (not recorded which). This chain joins TRBV6-5 and TRBJ1-2; TRBD1 matches 9 bases. This CDR3 is CASSSHDRGENYGYTF. In DNA form, the CDR3 reads TGTGCCAGCAGTTCCCATGACAGGGGGGAAAACTATGGCTACACCTTC.